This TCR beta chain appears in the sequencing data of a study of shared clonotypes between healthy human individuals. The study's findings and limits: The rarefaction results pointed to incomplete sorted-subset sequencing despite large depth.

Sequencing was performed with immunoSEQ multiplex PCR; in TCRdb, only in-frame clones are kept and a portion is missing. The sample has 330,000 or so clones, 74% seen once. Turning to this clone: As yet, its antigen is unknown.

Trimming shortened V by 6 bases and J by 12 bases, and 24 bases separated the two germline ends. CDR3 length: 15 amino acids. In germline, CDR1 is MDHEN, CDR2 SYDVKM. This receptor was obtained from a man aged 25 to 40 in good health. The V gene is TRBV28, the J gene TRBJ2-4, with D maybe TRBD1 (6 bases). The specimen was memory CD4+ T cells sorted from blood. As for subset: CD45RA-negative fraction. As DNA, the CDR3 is TGTGCCAGCAGCAACCGCACAGGGTTTGTAGCGAGTCAGTACTTC. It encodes CASSNRTGFVASQYF.